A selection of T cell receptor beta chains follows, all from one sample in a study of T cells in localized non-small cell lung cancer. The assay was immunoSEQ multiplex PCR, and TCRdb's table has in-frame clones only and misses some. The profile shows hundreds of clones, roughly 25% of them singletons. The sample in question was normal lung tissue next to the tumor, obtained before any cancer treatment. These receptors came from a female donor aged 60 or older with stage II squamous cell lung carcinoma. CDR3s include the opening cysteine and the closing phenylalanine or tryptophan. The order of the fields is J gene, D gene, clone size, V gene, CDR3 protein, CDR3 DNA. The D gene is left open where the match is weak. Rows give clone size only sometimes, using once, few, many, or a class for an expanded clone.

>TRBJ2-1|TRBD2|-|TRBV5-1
CASSPGGGSSSYNEQFF
TGCGCCAGCAGCCCTGGGGGGGGGTCGAGCTCCTACAATGAGCAGTTCTTC
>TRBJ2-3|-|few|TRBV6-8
CASSRYAHTGDTQYF
TGTGCCAGCAGTCGATACGCTCATACCGGAGATACGCAGTATTTT
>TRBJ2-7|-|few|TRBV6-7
CASSFYYEQYF
TGTGCCAGCAGTTTCTACTACGAGCAGTACTTC
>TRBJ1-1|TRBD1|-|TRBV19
CASSPGQGWTEAFF
TGTGCCAGTAGTCCAGGACAGGGCTGGACTGAAGCTTTCTTT
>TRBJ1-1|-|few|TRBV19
CASRVGGMGLNTEAFF
TGTGCCAGTAGAGTAGGGGGGATGGGGTTGAACACTGAAGCTTTCTTT
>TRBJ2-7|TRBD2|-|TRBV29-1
CSVVAGRYEQYF
TGCAGCGTTGTAGCGGGACGCTACGAGCAGTACTTC
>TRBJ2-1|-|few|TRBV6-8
CASSYSTREQFF
TGTGCCAGCAGTTATAGCACCCGGGAGCAGTTCTTC
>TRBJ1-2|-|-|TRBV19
CASSRGQAVGYTF
TGTGCCAGTAGTAGAGGTCAGGCGGTTGGCTACACCTTC
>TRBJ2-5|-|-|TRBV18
CASSSMGETQYF
TGTGCCAGCTCATCTATGGGAGAGACCCAGTACTTC
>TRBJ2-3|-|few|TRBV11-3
CASSRVVVGSTADTQYF
TGTGCCAGCAGCCGGGTGGTAGTCGGGAGTACGGCAGATACGCAGTATTTT
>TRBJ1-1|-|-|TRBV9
CASSVTGNTEAFF
TGTGCCAGCAGCGTGACCGGGAACACTGAAGCTTTCTTT
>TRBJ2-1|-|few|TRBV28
CASNPRTITNEQFF
TGTGCCAGCAACCCTCGGACTATAACCAATGAGCAGTTCTTC
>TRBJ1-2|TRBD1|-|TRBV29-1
CSVEDRGETRYGYTF
TGCAGCGTTGAAGACAGGGGGGAGACTAGATATGGCTACACCTTC
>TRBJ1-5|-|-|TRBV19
CASTVEGRSNQPQHF
TGTGCCAGTACCGTCGAAGGTCGGAGCAATCAGCCCCAGCATTTT
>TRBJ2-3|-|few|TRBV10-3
CATQDSTSTDTQYF
TGTGCCACCCAAGACAGTACTAGCACAGATACGCAGTATTTT
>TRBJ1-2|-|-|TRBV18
CASSPGDGGYTF
TGTGCCAGCTCGCCGGGGGATGGTGGCTACACCTTC
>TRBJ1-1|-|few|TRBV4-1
CASSQEGVTEAFF
TGCGCCAGCAGCCAAGAAGGGGTTACTGAAGCTTTCTTT
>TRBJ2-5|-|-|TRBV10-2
CASSESGMGRETQYF
TGCGCCAGCAGTGAGTCGGGGATGGGCCGGGAGACCCAGTACTTC
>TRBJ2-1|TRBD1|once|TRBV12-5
CASGPRGTGNNEQFF
TGTGCCAGCGGGCCCCGTGGGACAGGGAACAATGAGCAGTTCTTC
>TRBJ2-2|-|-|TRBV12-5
CASKTRAANTGELFF
TGTGCCAGCAAAACCAGGGCGGCGAACACCGGGGAGCTGTTTTTT
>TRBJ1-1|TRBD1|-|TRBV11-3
CASSHAQGSTEAFF
TGTGCCAGCAGCCATGCACAGGGGAGCACTGAAGCTTTCTTT
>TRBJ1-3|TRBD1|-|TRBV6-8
CASSPGQSSGNTIYF
TGTGCCAGCAGCCCGGGACAGAGCTCTGGAAACACCATATATTTT
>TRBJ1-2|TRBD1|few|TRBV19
CASSNRDRAHYGYTF
TGTGCCAGTAGTAACCGGGACAGGGCGCACTATGGCTACACCTTC
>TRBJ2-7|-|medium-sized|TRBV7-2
CASSRGPQSEQYF
TGTGCCAGCAGCCGAGGGCCCCAGAGCGAGCAGTACTTC
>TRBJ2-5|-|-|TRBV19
CASSMGFGTAQETQYF
TGTGCCAGTAGTATGGGTTTCGGGACGGCACAAGAGACCCAGTACTTC
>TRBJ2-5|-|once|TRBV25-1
CASRSSGAETQYF
TGTGCCAGCAGGTCTTCTGGGGCAGAGACCCAGTACTTC
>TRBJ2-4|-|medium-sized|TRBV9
CASSVDEGEMENIQYF
TGTGCCAGCAGCGTAGATGAGGGAGAGATGGAGAACATTCAGTACTTC
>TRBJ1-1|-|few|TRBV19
CASKTGRDLAFF
TGTGCCAGTAAAACTGGACGGGACCTAGCTTTCTTT
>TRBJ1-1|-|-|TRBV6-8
CASSDRDNTEAFF
TGTGCCAGCAGTGACCGGGACAACACTGAAGCTTTCTTT
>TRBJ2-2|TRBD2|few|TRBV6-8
CASRGTSGGIGELFF
TGTGCCAGCCGAGGGACTAGCGGGGGGATCGGGGAGCTGTTTTTT
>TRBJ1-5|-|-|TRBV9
CASSGGNQPQHF
TGTGCCAGCAGTGGGGGTAATCAGCCCCAGCATTTT
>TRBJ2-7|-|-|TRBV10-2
CASSGQVSYEQYF
TGCGCCAGCAGTGGGCAGGTCTCCTACGAGCAGTACTTC
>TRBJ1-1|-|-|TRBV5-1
CASRRTTDPTEAFF
TGCGCCAGCAGACGAACGACAGACCCCACTGAAGCTTTCTTT
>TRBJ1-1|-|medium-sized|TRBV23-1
CASSLGGVTEAFF
TGCGCCAGCAGCTTGGGGGGGGTAACTGAAGCTTTCTTT
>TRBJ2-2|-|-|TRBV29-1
CSALPGLRDGELFF
TGCAGCGCTCTCCCCGGGCTCCGGGACGGGGAGCTGTTTTTT
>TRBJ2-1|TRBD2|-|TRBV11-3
CASSLGTSSGLWDEQFF
TGTGCCAGCAGCTTAGGCACGTCTAGCGGGCTATGGGATGAGCAGTTCTTC
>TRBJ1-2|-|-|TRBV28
CASRPLRGGDGYTF
TGTGCCAGCAGGCCACTCAGGGGAGGGGATGGCTACACCTTC
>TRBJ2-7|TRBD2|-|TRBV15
CATSREEAGGRGQYF
TGTGCCACCAGCAGAGAGGAAGCGGGAGGGCGAGGGCAGTACTTC
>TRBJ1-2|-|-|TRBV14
CASSQDLESGYTF
TGTGCCAGCAGCCAAGATCTTGAGAGTGGCTACACCTTC
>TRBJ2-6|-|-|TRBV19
CASTNLGSGANVLTF
TGTGCCAGTACCAACCTGGGCTCTGGGGCCAACGTCCTGACTTTC
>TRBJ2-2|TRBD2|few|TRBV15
CATSRDRGTSNTGELFF
TGTGCCACCAGCAGAGACCGGGGGACTAGCAACACCGGGGAGCTGTTTTTT
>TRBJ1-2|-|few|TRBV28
CASTPTLGNYGYTF
TGTGCCAGCACCCCGACCCTTGGGAACTATGGCTACACCTTC
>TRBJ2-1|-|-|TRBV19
CASRKGRDGNEQFF
TGTGCCAGTAGGAAAGGGAGAGACGGCAATGAGCAGTTCTTC
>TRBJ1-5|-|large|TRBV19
CASSISRGNNQPQHF
TGTGCCAGTAGTATATCCAGGGGAAACAATCAGCCCCAGCATTTT
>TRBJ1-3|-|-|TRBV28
CASTLGTAGNTIYF
TGTGCCAGCACGCTCGGGACGGCTGGAAACACCATATATTTT
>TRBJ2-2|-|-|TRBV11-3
CASSLGPNTGELFF
TGTGCCAGCAGCTTGGGACCAAACACCGGGGAGCTGTTTTTT
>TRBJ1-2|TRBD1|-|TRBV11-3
CASSSQQGAYYGYTF
TGTGCCAGCAGCTCACAACAGGGGGCTTACTATGGCTACACCTTC
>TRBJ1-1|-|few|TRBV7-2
CASSSYRETEAFF
TGTGCCAGCAGCTCGTACAGGGAGACTGAAGCTTTCTTT